This T cell receptor (beta chain) was found in a study of cytomegalovirus exposure and HLA in healthy donors. Whole-study results and caveats: Earlier analysis looked at TCR beta V segments, and most were productive about 87% or about 30% of the time.

The CDR3 covers 15 residues. Germline V gives CDR1 MNHEY, CDR2 SVGAGI. V was pared by 0 bases and J by 2 bases, with 11 bases between. Use of 60 Vbeta and 13 Jbeta primers characterized the PCR. Repertoires were generated with immunoSEQ multiplex PCR, while TCRdb's copy carries only in-frame clones and drops some. The sample includes more than 150,000 clones, 75% to 90% of them seen just once. Concerning this clone: What it binds is not known.

This chain links TRBV6-5 with TRBJ2-7; perhaps TRBD2 as D (5 bases). The clonotype originates from a woman between 18 and 30 years old in good health and CMV-seronegative. What was sequenced was PBMCs. The chain's CDR3 is CASSYSRDGTYEQYF. DNA for the CDR3: TGTGCCAGCAGTTACTCCCGAGACGGGACCTACGAGCAGTACTTC.